These 29 T cell receptor beta chains were sequenced from one sample in a study of T-cell memory formation after mild COVID-19. TCRdb ran MiXCR on the 5' RACE reads and lists one entry per CDR3 protein. In the table there are about 400,000 distinct CDR3 sequences, around 14% of which are singletons. Sequenced input: PBMCs or a T cell subset sorted from them (not recorded which). All receptors come from a man between 18 and 29 years old who had mild COVID-19 (a few samples of this study predate the infection). Cell type and time point are not known.

The chain links TRBV19 to TRBJ2-5; 8 bases map to TRBD2. CDR3 size: 15 residues. The V gene's germline CDR1 is LNHDA and CDR2 SQIVND (reference sequence). Trimming took 7 bases from V and 5 from J; bases not matched to a gene: 12. For the CDR3, the DNA is TGTGCCAGTACCCCTACCGGGACTAGTCTCGAGACCCAGTACTTC. Protein sequence: CASTPTGTSLETQYF.

The chain is built from TRBV6-5 and TRBJ2-5; either TRBD1 or TRBD2 may fit D (5 bases each). Germline CDR1 MNHEY, CDR2 SVGAGI. The length of the CDR3 is 11 residues. V was shortened by 8 bases and J by 7 bases, with 11 bases between the two germline ends. This CDR3 is CASRGAVTQYF. CDR3 DNA sequence: TGTGCCAGCCGAGGGGCTGTGACCCAGTACTTC.

This clonotype appeared many times. V usage is TRBV9 and J usage is TRBJ1-2, with a possible D match to TRBD1 (5 bases). CDR3 length: 14 residues. The germline gives CDR1 SGDLS, CDR2 YYNGEE. The germline V and J ends were trimmed by 5 bases and 2 bases, with 13 bases remaining between them. CDR3 in DNA: TGTGCCAGCAGTGGAACCGGGGCCAACTATGGCTACACCTTC. It codes for CASSGTGANYGYTF.

Points on this clonotype: Possible read error: a much larger clone is one base away. The V and J genes are TRBV7-2 and TRBJ2-3; D is unresolved. CDR3 length: 17 amino acids. CDR1 and CDR2 from the germline V gene are SGHTA and FQGNSA. Trimming pared 5 bases from V and 2 bases from J, leaving 20 bases between. The CDR3 here is CASSLRPDWVNTDTQYF. DNA for the CDR3: TGTGCCAGCAGCCTACGTCCCGATTGGGTTAACACAGATACGCAGTATTTT.

The table lists this clonotype with a few counts. The V gene is TRBV20-1, the J gene TRBJ2-7; D not resolved. Trimming removed 0 bases from V and 6 bases from J, with 12 bases in between. CDR1 is DFQATT, CDR2 SNEGSKA, per germline (reference sequence). The CDR3 is made up of 13 amino acids. The chain's CDR3 is CSARDRIDGEQYV. CDR3 nucleotides: TGCAGTGCTAGAGATCGGATAGATGGCGAGCAGTACGTC.

The chain joins TRBV5-1 to TRBJ1-1; D uncertain. CDR1 SGHRS and CDR2 YFSETQ come from the germline V gene. With 5 bases removed from V and 2 bases from J, the gap between germline ends came to 13 bases. The CDR3 has 14 residues. The DNA of the CDR3 is TGCGCCAGCAGTTGGATAGGTGAAAACACTGAAGCTTTCTTT. This sequence encodes CASSWIGENTEAFF.

This clonotype was seen at least ten times. This chain uses TRBV7-2 with TRBJ2-1, with D uncertain. Germline V gene data show CDR1 as SGHTA and CDR2 as FQGNSA. V was trimmed by 5 bases and J by 4 bases, leaving 12 bases between them. The CDR3 has 14 residues. The CDR3 DNA follows: TGTGCCAGCAGCATGGACCGTCTGTACAATGAGCAGTTCTTC. It translates to CASSMDRLYNEQFF.

Only a few counts were recorded for this clonotype. The chain links TRBV2 to TRBJ2-1; 10 bases line up with TRBD1. Per the germline V gene, CDR1 is SNHLY and CDR2 is FYNNEI. After removal of 4 bases from V and 4 bases from J, the junction contained 4 bases not matched to a gene. CDR3 length: 15 residues. The CDR3 loop reads CASSGPGQGYNEQFF. CDR3 DNA sequence: TGTGCCAGCAGTGGCCCGGGACAGGGGTACAATGAGCAGTTCTTC.

The rearrangement joins TRBV6-5 to TRBJ2-2; unclear D gene. The V end was cut by 2 bases, the J end by 2 bases, with 9 bases between. This CDR3 comprises 15 residues. Germline lookup yields CDR1 MNHEY and CDR2 SVGAGI. CDR3 nucleotide sequence: TGTGCCAGCAGTTACAAACAGTCCAACACCGGGGAGCTGTTTTTT. It codes for CASSYKQSNTGELFF.

This clonotype was seen more than once but under ten times. The chain links TRBV6-5 to TRBJ1-4; D unresolved. The length of the CDR3 is 15 residues. Germline V gives CDR1 MNHEY, CDR2 SVGAGI. V gave up 8 bases and J gave up 5 bases, with 18 bases separating them. The CDR3 loop reads CASSITVPQNEKLFF. In DNA, the CDR3 is TGTGCCAGCTCAATTACCGTCCCTCAGAATGAAAAACTGTTTTTT.

This clonotype was recorded at least ten times. The gene calls are TRBV5-1 and TRBJ2-7; 11 bases line up with TRBD2. The J segment lost 3 bases and the V segment lost 2 bases, leaving 1 base of the junction unmatched. The germline V gene has CDR1 SGHRS and CDR2 YFSETQ. The CDR3 length is 14 residues. The DNA of the CDR3 is TGCGCCAGCAGCTTTCTAGCGGGAGGCTACGAGCAGTACTTC. It yields the protein CASSFLAGGYEQYF.

There are a few counts of this clonotype. The chain recombines TRBV7-9 with TRBJ1-2; D gene ambiguous. The CDR3 has 14 residues. V was clipped by 5 bases and J by 6 bases, with 16 bases between them. Germline CDR1 SEHNR, CDR2 FQNEAQ (reference sequence). CDR3 region: CASSGEDLDDGYTF. The CDR3 nucleotides read TGTGCCAGCAGCGGAGAGGACCTGGACGATGGCTACACCTTC.

The chain links TRBV27 to TRBJ2-7, with a possible D match to TRBD1 (5 bases). Germline values: CDR1 MNHEY, CDR2 SMNVEV (reference sequence). The CDR3 spans 14 residues. V was pared by 5 bases and J by 3 bases, with 14 bases between. CDR3 nucleotides: TGTGCCAGCAGTAGAATAGACAGACTCTACGAGCAGTACGTC. Translation: CASSRIDRLYEQYV.

A few counts support this clonotype. The rearrangement links TRBV18 to TRBJ1-1; 7 bases match TRBD1. Germline CDR1 reads KGHSH; CDR2 reads LQKENI. Trimming removed 3 bases from V and 7 bases from J; junction bases left unmatched: 8. The CDR3 has 14 amino acids. CDR3 residues: CASSPRGTEIEAFF. The CDR3 DNA follows: TGTGCCAGCTCACCCCGGGGGACAGAGATTGAAGCTTTCTTT.

V and J are TRBV28 and TRBJ2-7; a possible D gene is TRBD2 (5 bases). This CDR3 is 13 amino acids long. Germline CDR1 is MDHEN and CDR2 is SYDVKM. The V gene lost 8 bases and the J gene lost 0 bases, with 11 bases spanning the gap. CDR3 protein: CASGEGPSYEQYF. For the CDR3, the DNA is TGTGCCAGCGGCGAGGGTCCCTCCTACGAGCAGTACTTC.

The rearrangement joins TRBV20-1 to TRBJ1-6; D perhaps matches TRBD1 (5 bases). V lost 3 bases and J lost 6, with 12 bases in between. CDR3 length equals 14 residues. Germline lookup yields CDR1 DFQATT and CDR2 SNEGSKA (reference sequence). For the CDR3, the DNA is TGCAGTGCTAGGGGGCGTACGGGTAATTCACCCCTCCACTTT. Translation: CSARGRTGNSPLHF.

This clonotype came up a few times. The chain joins TRBV4-3 to TRBJ1-4; no clear D gene. Trimming took 0 bases from V and 13 from J, leaving 15 bases between them. Germline assignment: CDR1 LGHNA and CDR2 YSLEER. The CDR3 loop spans 14 amino acids. In DNA, the CDR3 is TGCGCCAGCAGCCAAGATTCATCTGGGAAGGGACTGTTTTTT. This encodes CASSQDSSGKGLFF.

This clonotype was picked up a small number of times. J is TRBJ2-2 and V is TRBV7-8; D perhaps matches TRBD1 (5 bases). Germline V gene sequence: CDR1 SGHVS, CDR2 FQNEAQ. V dropped 3 bases and J dropped 4 bases, with 12 bases sitting between them. The CDR3 sequence is 15 residues long. CDR3 DNA sequence: TGTGCCAGCAGCTTGGCAGGGATTACCACCGGGGAGCTGTTTTTT. Translation: CASSLAGITTGELFF.

This clonotype was recorded a few times. The chain is built from TRBV9 and TRBJ2-3; perhaps D is TRBD1 or TRBD2 (6 bases each). CDR3 length: 14 residues. The V end was cut by 4 bases, the J end by 2 bases, with 11 bases between. Germline V gene lookup returns CDR1 SGDLS and CDR2 YYNGEE. The CDR3 DNA is TGTGCCAGCAGCCGGGGGCGGAACACAGATACGCAGTATTTT. It yields the protein CASSRGRNTDTQYF.

V is TRBV12-3 or TRBV12-4 and J is TRBJ2-5; D gene ambiguous. Trimming left V 3 bases short and J 3 bases short, with 11 bases between. The CDR3 spans 14 residues. The CDR3 is CASSFFEKEETQYF. Written as DNA, the CDR3 is TGTGCCAGCAGTTTTTTTGAGAAAGAAGAGACCCAGTACTTC.

The chain uses TRBV9 and TRBJ2-4; TRBD1 matches 8 bases. The CDR3 is 14 amino acids. Germline V lookup: CDR1 SGDLS, CDR2 YYNGEE. Trimming cost V 0 bases and J 8 bases; bases outside gene matches: 4. The CDR3 loop is CASSVEQGEDIQYF. Here the CDR3 DNA reads TGTGCCAGCAGCGTAGAACAGGGGGAAGACATTCAGTACTTC.

This rearrangement joins TRBV6-5 to TRBJ1-2, with 9 bases lining up with TRBD1. The CDR3 length is 14 residues. Germline loops: CDR1 MNHEY, CDR2 SVGAGI. V lost 2 bases to trimming and J lost 8 bases; unmatched junction nucleotides: 6. The CDR3 spells CASSYRTGVGGYTF. DNA of the CDR3: TGTGCCAGCAGTTACCGGACAGGGGTCGGCGGCTACACCTTC.

The chain links TRBV11-3 to TRBJ2-1; D not certain. With 5 bases removed from V and 0 bases from J, the gap between germline ends came to 14 bases. Germline V gene sequence: CDR1 SGHNT, CDR2 YENEEA. The CDR3 contains 16 residues. CDR3 coding DNA: TGTGCCAGCAGCCCAGAACAAGGTGGCTCCTACAATGAGCAGTTCTTC. This encodes CASSPEQGGSYNEQFF.

This clonotype has only a few counts. J is TRBJ2-2 and V is TRBV6-5; 9 bases line up with TRBD2. The CDR3 runs to 19 residues. The germline V gene has CDR1 MNHEY and CDR2 SVGAGI. The V gene end was trimmed by 0 bases and the J gene end by 4 bases; junction bases not matched to a gene: 12. CDR3 DNA: TGTGCCAGCAGTTACTCGCCTCTCGCGGGGGGGGGTGGCACCGGGGAGCTGTTTTTT. Protein: CASSYSPLAGGGGTGELFF.

This clonotype has a handful of counts. The rearrangement links TRBV6-5 to TRBJ1-4; the D is unclear. The CDR3 is 16 amino acids. The V gene lost 4 bases and the J gene lost 4 bases, with 16 bases spanning the gap. Germline assignment: CDR1 MNHEY and CDR2 SVGAGI. CDR3 nucleotide sequence: TGTGCCAGCAGTTTACGCTCCGAGCCGTATAATGAAAAACTGTTTTTT. Amino acid sequence: CASSLRSEPYNEKLFF.

This CDR3 reads CASSGPGTEQPQHF. As DNA, the CDR3 is TGTGCCAGCAGCGGGCCAGGGACGGAACAGCCCCAGCATTTT. The chain combines TRBV5-5 with TRBJ1-5, with D possibly TRBD1 on 5 matching bases. Germline CDR1 SGHKS, CDR2 YYEKEE (reference sequence). V shed 4 bases and J shed 7 bases, with 15 bases lying between them. CDR3 size: 14 residues.

The V call is TRBV6-6, the J call TRBJ1-5; D uncertain. V lost 1 base and J lost 5, with 9 bases in between. In germline, CDR1 is MNHNY, CDR2 SVGAGI (reference sequence). The CDR3 is 14 amino acids. In nucleotides, the CDR3 is TGTGCCAGCAGTTACTGGGCTCAGGATCAGCCCCAGCATTTT. Its protein is CASSYWAQDQPQHF.

This clonotype occurred a few times. The gene calls are TRBV12-3 or TRBV12-4 and TRBJ1-4; the D gene is possibly TRBD1 (6 bases). The CDR3 is 12 amino acids. V was pared by 8 bases and J by 8 bases, with 12 bases between. CDR3 amino acids: CASAQGGEKLFF. In DNA, the CDR3 is TGTGCCAGCGCACAGGGAGGCGAAAAACTGTTTTTT.

This clonotype was counted at least ten times. The genes are TRBV10-3 and TRBJ2-1, with D possibly being TRBD2 (5 bases). Germline V lookup: CDR1 ENHRY, CDR2 SYGVKD. The CDR3 runs to 12 residues. V lost 8 bases, J lost 7 bases, and 12 bases lay in between. The CDR3 loop is CAIGTGSNEQFF. The CDR3 DNA reads as TGTGCCATCGGTACGGGGTCAAATGAGCAGTTCTTC.